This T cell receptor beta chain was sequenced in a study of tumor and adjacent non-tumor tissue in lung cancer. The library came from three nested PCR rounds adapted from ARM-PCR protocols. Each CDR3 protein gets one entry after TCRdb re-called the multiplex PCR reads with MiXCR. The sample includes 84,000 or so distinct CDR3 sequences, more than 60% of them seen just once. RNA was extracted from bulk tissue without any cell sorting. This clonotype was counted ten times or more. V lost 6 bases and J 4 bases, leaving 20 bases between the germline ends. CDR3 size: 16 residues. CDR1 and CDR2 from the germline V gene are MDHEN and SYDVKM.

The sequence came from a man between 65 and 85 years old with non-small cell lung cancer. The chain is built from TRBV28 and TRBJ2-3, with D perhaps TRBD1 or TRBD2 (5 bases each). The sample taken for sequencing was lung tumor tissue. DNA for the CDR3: TGTGCCAGCAGACCCCAGGAGGCAGGGTGGCCAGATACGCAGTATTTT. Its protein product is CASRPQEAGWPDTQYF.